The 6 T cell receptor beta chains reported below all come from one sample, sequenced in a study of T cell repertoires in cytomegalovirus infection. These receptors' targets are unknown. MiXCR, run by TCRdb on the reads, gives a single entry per CDR3 protein. The sample includes approximately 730,000 distinct CDR3 sequences, about 30% of them seen just once. The sequencing used cultured PBMCs, collected from culture after CMV antigen stimulation. These receptors were obtained from a human donor in good health (CMV status not recorded). Some clones in this sample may be carry-over from other donors' samples.

The V call is TRBV7-2, the J call TRBJ2-7; the D gene is possibly TRBD1 (6 bases). The CDR3 spans 16 residues. V gave up 1 base and J gave up 1 base, with 14 bases separating them. The V gene's germline CDR1 is SGHTA and CDR2 FQGNSA. In nucleotides, the CDR3 is TGTGCCAGCAGCTTAGGCCCCGGACAGCCGTCCTACGAGCAGTACTTC. This translates into CASSLGPGQPSYEQYF.

This chain joins TRBV4-1 and TRBJ1-4; 7 nucleotides agree with TRBD1. V dropped 3 bases and J dropped 8; count of bases not matched to a gene: 12. The CDR3 loop spans 16 amino acids. The V gene's germline CDR1 is MGHRA and CDR2 YSYEKL. CDR3 protein: CASSQRPGGVREKLFF. As DNA, the CDR3 is TGCGCCAGCAGCCAGAGACCAGGGGGTGTGCGGGAAAAACTGTTTTTT.

With regard to this clonotype: One end of the junction does not line up with germline, which may come from a read error. The V gene is TRBV4-3, the J gene TRBJ2-7; 9 nucleotides align to TRBD1. Germline V CDR1 and CDR2: LGHNA, YSLEER. The CDR3 runs 13 residues. The CDR3 DNA reads as TGCGCCGGCAGTCCTGACAGGGGGTACGAGCAGTACTTC. This gives the protein CAGSPDRGYEQYF.

This clonotype was observed many times. The CDR3 is CASSSILGETQYF. The CDR3 DNA reads TGTGCCAGCAGCTCCATCTTGGGAGAGACCCAGTACTTC. The chain recombines TRBV7-2 with TRBJ2-5; no clear D. Germline V gene lookup returns CDR1 SGHTA and CDR2 FQGNSA. Trimming pared 4 bases from V and 4 bases from J, leaving 10 bases between. This CDR3 comprises 13 residues.

The V and J genes are TRBV12-5 and TRBJ1-6; 8 positions match TRBD1. The junction had 9 bases not matched to a gene; V was cut back by 5 bases and J by 9 bases. Germline V gene data show CDR1 as LGHNT and CDR2 as FRNRAP. This CDR3 comprises 15 residues. The CDR3 spells CASGPQDRAPSPLHF. DNA of the CDR3: TGTGCTAGTGGTCCTCAGGACAGGGCGCCTTCACCCCTCCACTTT.

With respect to this clonotype: A read error may produce the germline difference seen at one junction end. The chain uses TRBV7-6 and TRBJ2-3; 11 bases fit TRBD2. Germline CDR1 reads SGHVS; CDR2 reads FNYEAQ. The CDR3 totals 15 residues. In nucleotides, the CDR3 is TGTGCCAGCGGCTTACAGGGACTAGCGGTAGATACGCAGTATTTT. Amino acids: CASGLQGLAVDTQYF.